Included here is one T cell receptor (beta chain) sequence, with context. This receptor's antigen is unknown. One base away there is no much larger clone; base qualities are not given. CDR1 and CDR2 are read off the germline V gene (reference sequence) as DFQATT and SNEGSKA. V is trimmed back by 5 bases and J by 3 bases, and the junction contains 6 bases that no gene match accounts for. CDR3 length: 14 amino acids, cysteine to phenylalanine. Only the CDR3 region is kept as DNA, spanning 42 bases read in frame from base 1. This sample was taken from a study of metastatic and nonmetastatic thyroid tumors (TCRdb year 2020). With regard to the full study: Repertoires from peripheral blood and from tumor or nodule tissue samples of malignant and benign thyroid patients were compared.

Library creation used PCR. These reads were obtained on an Illumina HiSeq 4000. The TCR beta-chain CDR3 region of each patient was profiled by high-throughput sequencing. Under the source paper's analysis protocol: The researchers built a classifier to tell apart papillary thyroid cancer patients with distant metastasis, based on CDR3 differences among clinicopathological groups. The Shannon index was used to measure repertoire diversity, and the Morisita-Horn index was used to measure how similar tumor and blood repertoires were. TCRdb reprocessed the public reads (quality trimming at Q25 with fastp, clone calling with MiXCR) and kept in-frame beta chains. The V and J calls here are based on TCRdb, not the publication. For this sample the table gives 25,000 to 30,000 clones, of which 20% to 25% were detected only once. The ten largest clones represent just over 14% of the sample. Before undergoing thyroid surgery, none of the patients had been given any kind of treatment. Using T-cell receptor beta sequencing, the researchers looked back retrospectively at clinical samples from patients, gathered between the early 2010s and the late 2010s.

Findings and caveats that apply to the study as a whole: In both blood and tumor samples, TCR beta diversity was reported to be significantly higher in malignant tumors than in benign nodules.

This TCR was recovered from a female donor with papillary thyroid cancer or a benign thyroid nodule (not recorded which). Some clones in this sample may be carry-over from other donors' samples. The specimen sequenced was blood. Recombination connected TRBV20-1 to TRBJ2-7, with 11 junctional bases fitting TRBD2. The DNA sequence reads TGCAGTGCTCGGGAACTAGCGGGAGACTACGAGCAGTACTTC. Its coded protein is CSARELAGDYEQYF.